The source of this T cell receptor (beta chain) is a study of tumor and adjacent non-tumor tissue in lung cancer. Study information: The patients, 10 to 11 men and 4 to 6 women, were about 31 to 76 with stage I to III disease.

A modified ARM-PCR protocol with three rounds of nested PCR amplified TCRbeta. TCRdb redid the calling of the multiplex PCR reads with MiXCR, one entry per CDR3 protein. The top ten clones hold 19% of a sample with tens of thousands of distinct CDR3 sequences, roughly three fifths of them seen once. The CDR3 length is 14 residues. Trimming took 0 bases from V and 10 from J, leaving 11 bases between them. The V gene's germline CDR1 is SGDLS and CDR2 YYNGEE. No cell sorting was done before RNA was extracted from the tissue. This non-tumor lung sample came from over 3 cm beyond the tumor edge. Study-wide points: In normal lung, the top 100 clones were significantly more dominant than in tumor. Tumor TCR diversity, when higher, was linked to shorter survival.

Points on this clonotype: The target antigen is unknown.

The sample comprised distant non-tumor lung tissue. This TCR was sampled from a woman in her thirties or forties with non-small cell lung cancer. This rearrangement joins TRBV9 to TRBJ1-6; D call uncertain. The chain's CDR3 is CASSVAGVGSPLHF. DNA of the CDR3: TGTGCCAGCAGCGTAGCCGGCGTTGGGTCACCCCTCCACTTT.